The 11 T cell receptor beta chains presented below share a single source sample, sequenced in a study of cytomegalovirus exposure and HLA in healthy donors. Amplification used 60 Vbeta primers and 13 Jbeta primers. The repertoire was sequenced with immunoSEQ multiplex PCR; TCRdb's copy has only in-frame clones and lacks some. Of about 170,000 clones listed, about 80% are singletons. The specimen was PBMCs. These receptor sequences come from a man aged 18 to 35 in good health and CMV-seronegative.

The chain combines TRBV10-1 with TRBJ1-3, with D possibly matching TRBD1 (5 bases). The germline V and J ends were trimmed by 2 bases and 3 bases, with 23 bases remaining between them. CDR1 WNHNN and CDR2 SYGVQD come from the germline V gene (reference sequence). This CDR3 is built from 19 residues. The CDR3 here is CASSERGGSRRVNGNTIYF. In nucleotides, the CDR3 is TGCGCCAGCAGTGAGCGGGGGGGGAGTAGGAGAGTTAATGGAAACACCATATATTTT.

The chain carries TRBV7-9 and TRBJ2-7; tentatively, D is TRBD2 (6 bases). From germline, CDR1 is SEHNR and CDR2 FQNEAQ (reference sequence). V gave up 3 bases and J gave up 9 bases, with 27 bases separating them. The length of the CDR3 is 17 residues. CDR3 coding DNA: TGTGCCAGCAGCTTCCTTGCTCCGGGACTCAAAAGGCGATGGCAGTACTTC. The encoded protein is CASSFLAPGLKRRWQYF.

The gene calls are TRBV9 and TRBJ2-2; 9 bases match TRBD2. CDR3 length: 18 residues. The germline gives CDR1 SGDLS, CDR2 YYNGEE. The V gene end was trimmed by 3 bases and the J gene end by 4 bases; junction bases not matched to a gene: 13. CDR3 protein: CASSAGTLAGSVTGELFF. CDR3 DNA sequence: TGTGCCAGCAGCGCCGGAACCCTAGCGGGGTCTGTCACCGGGGAGCTGTTTTTT.

This chain uses TRBV2 with TRBJ1-5; tentatively, D is TRBD1 (5 bases). V was cut by 3 bases and J by 6 bases, with 15 bases left in between. Per the germline V gene, CDR1 is SNHLY and CDR2 is FYNNEI. This CDR3 has 15 amino acids. The CDR3 DNA follows: TGTGCCAGCAGTGAGTCCAGGGCGGTCATTCAGCCCCAGCATTTT. It is translated as CASSESRAVIQPQHF.

The V call is TRBV28, the J call TRBJ2-7; the match to TRBD2 covers 13 bases. Germline lookup yields CDR1 MDHEN and CDR2 SYDVKM. V shed 3 bases, J shed 2 bases, and the junction held 4 bases outside the gene matches. This CDR3 is built from 16 residues. The CDR3 loop is CASSFLGLAGAYEQYF. CDR3 DNA: TGTGCCAGCAGTTTCTTAGGACTAGCGGGAGCCTACGAGCAGTACTTC.

The rearrangement links TRBV6-6 to TRBJ2-3, with 9 bases matching TRBD1. This CDR3 is 15 amino acids long. V dropped 5 bases and J dropped 4; count of bases not matched to a gene: 7. Germline V gene sequence: CDR1 MNHNY, CDR2 SVGAGI (reference sequence). CDR3 sequence reads: CASSGGDRASDTQYF. The CDR3 DNA sequence: TGTGCCAGCAGTGGGGGGGACAGGGCGTCAGATACGCAGTATTTT.

The genes are TRBV4-1 and TRBJ1-2; perhaps TRBD1 as D (5 bases). CDR3 length: 15 residues. V lost 1 base to trimming and J lost 0 bases, with 9 bases between them. Germline V gene sequence: CDR1 MGHRA, CDR2 YSYEKL. The CDR3 sequence is CASSQVNRPNYGYTF. The CDR3 DNA follows: TGCGCCAGCAGCCAAGTGAACAGGCCTAACTATGGCTACACCTTC.

The chain couples TRBV7-8 to TRBJ1-2; tentatively, D is TRBD1 (6 bases). The CDR3 covers 15 residues. CDR1 and CDR2 from the germline V gene are SGHVS and FQNEAQ. V lost 5 bases, J lost 0 bases, and 13 bases lay in between. The CDR3, as DNA: TGTGCCAGCAGCCCCCTGGACAGACCTAACTATGGCTACACCTTC. It translates to CASSPLDRPNYGYTF.

This clone has just one count. V gene TRBV5-1 combines with J gene TRBJ2-1; the match to TRBD2 covers 10 bases. The CDR3 extends over 16 amino acids. J gave up 1 base and V 2 bases, and 3 bases lay outside the gene matches. Germline loops: CDR1 SGHRS, CDR2 YFSETQ. Written as DNA, the CDR3 is TGCGCCAGCAGCTTAGGACTAGCGGTTTCCTACAATGAGCAGTTCTTC. Its translation: CASSLGLAVSYNEQFF.

This clone showed up just a few times. The V gene is TRBV7-9, the J gene TRBJ1-1; 9 positions match TRBD1. Per the germline V gene, CDR1 is SEHNR and CDR2 is FQNEAQ (reference sequence). The CDR3 contains 15 residues. V gave up 8 bases and J gave up 6 bases; unmatched junction bases: 13. The CDR3 protein is CASGLGTGLSAEAFF. The CDR3 nucleotides are TGTGCCAGCGGGTTGGGGACAGGGCTGAGCGCTGAAGCTTTCTTT.

The V call is TRBV27, the J call TRBJ2-5, with 8 bases matching TRBD2. Germline trimming cut 5 bases from V and 9 bases from J; bases unmatched to any gene: 8. CDR3 length equals 13 residues. Germline V lookup: CDR1 MNHEY, CDR2 SMNVEV (reference sequence). The CDR3 here is CASSAQGREAQYF. In DNA form, the CDR3 reads TGTGCCAGCAGTGCCCAGGGGCGGGAGGCCCAGTACTTC.